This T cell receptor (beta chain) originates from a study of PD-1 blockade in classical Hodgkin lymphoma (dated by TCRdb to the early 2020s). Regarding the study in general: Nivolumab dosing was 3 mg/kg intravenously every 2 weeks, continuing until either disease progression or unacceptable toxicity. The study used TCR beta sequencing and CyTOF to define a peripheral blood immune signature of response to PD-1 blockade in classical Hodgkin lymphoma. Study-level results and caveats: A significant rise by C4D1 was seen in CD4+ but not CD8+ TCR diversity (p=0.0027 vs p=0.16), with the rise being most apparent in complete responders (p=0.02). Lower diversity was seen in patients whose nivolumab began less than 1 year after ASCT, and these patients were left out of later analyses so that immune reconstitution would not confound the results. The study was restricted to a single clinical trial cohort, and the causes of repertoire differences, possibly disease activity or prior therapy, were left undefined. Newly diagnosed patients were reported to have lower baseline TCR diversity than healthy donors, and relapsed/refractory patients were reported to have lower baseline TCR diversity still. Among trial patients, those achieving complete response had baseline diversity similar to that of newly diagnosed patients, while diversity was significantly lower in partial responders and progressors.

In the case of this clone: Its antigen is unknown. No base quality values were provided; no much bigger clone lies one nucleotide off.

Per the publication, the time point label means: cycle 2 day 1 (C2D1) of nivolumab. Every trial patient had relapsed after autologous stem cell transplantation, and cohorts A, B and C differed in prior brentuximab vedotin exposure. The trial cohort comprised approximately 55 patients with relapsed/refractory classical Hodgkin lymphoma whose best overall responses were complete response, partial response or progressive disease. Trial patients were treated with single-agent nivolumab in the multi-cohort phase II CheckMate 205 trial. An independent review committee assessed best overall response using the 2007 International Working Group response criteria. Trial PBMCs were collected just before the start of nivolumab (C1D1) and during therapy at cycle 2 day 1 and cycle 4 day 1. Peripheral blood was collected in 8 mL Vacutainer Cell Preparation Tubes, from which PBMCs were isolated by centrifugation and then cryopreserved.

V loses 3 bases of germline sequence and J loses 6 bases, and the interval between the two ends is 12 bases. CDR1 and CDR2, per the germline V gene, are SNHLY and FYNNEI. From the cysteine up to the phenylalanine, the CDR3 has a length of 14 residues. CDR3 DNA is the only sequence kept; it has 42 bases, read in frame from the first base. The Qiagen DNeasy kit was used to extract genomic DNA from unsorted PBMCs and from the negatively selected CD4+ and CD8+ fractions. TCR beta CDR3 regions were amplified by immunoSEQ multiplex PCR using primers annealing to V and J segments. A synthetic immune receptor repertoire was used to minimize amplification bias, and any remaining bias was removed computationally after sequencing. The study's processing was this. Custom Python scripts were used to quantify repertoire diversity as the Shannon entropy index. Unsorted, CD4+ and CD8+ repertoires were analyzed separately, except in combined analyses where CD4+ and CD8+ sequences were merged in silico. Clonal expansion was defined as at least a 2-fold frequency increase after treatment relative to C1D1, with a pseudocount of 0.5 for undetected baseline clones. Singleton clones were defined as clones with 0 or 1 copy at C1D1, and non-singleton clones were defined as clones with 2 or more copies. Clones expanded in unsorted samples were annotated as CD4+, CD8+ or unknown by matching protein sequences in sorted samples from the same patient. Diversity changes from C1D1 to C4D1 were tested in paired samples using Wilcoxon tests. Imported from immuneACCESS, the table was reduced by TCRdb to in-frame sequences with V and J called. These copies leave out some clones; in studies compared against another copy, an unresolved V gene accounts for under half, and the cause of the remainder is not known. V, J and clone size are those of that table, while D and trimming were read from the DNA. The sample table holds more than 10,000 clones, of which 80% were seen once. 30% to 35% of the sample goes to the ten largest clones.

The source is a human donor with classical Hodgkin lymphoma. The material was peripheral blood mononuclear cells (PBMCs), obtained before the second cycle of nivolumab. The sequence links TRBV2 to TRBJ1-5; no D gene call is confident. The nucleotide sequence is TGTGCCAGCAGTGACTGGGCAGACGGTCAGCCCCAGCATTTT. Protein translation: CASSDWADGQPQHF.